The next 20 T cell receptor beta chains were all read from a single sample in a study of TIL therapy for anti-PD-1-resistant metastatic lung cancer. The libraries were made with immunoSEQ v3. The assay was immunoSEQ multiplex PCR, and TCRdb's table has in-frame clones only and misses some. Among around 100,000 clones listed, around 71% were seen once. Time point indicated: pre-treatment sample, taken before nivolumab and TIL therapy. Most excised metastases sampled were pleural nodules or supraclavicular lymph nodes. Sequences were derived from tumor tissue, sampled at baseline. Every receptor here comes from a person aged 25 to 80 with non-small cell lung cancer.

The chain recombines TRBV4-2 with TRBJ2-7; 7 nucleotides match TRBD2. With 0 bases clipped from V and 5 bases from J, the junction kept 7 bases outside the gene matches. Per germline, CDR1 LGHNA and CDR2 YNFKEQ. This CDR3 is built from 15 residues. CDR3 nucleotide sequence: TGTGCCAGCAGCCAAGATGGGGGAGGGCCCAACGAGCAGTACTTC. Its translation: CASSQDGGGPNEQYF.

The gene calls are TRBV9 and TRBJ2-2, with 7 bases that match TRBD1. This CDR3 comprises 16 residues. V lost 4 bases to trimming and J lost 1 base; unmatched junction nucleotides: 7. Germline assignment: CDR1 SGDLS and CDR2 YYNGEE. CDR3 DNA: TGTGCCAGCAGCACCCCGGGACAGTGGAACACCGGGGAGCTGTTTTTT. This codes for CASSTPGQWNTGELFF.

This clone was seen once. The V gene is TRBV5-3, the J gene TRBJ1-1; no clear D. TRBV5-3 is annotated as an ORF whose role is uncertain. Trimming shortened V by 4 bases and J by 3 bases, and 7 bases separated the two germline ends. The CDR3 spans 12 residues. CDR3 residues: CARSTTHTEAFF. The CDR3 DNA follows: TGTGCCAGAAGCACGACTCACACTGAAGCTTTCTTT.

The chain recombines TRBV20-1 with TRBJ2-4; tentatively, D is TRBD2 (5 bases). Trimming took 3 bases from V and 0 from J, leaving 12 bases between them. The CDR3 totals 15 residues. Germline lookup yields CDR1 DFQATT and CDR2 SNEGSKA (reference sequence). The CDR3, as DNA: TGCAGTGCTAGTTCGAGTGGACTAGCCAAAAACATTCAGTACTTC. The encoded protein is CSASSSGLAKNIQYF.

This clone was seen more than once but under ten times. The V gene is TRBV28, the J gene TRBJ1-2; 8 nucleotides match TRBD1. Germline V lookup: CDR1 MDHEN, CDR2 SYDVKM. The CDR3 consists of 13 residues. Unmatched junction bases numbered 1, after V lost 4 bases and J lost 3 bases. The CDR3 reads CASSSGGHYGYTF. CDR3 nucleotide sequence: TGTGCCAGCAGTTCAGGGGGCCACTATGGCTACACCTTC.

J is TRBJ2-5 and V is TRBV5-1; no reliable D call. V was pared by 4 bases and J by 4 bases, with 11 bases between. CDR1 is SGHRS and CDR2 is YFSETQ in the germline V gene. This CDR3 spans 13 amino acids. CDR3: CASSGTDGETQYF. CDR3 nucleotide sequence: TGCGCCAGCAGCGGAACGGACGGAGAGACCCAGTACTTC.

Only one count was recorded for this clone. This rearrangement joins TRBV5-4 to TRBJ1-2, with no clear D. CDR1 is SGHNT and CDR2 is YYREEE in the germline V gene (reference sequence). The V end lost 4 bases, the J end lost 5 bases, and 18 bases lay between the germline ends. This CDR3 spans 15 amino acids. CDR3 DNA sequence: TGTGCCAGCAGCACGGGAGCCGAACCTTTGTATGGCTACACCTTC. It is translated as CASSTGAEPLYGYTF. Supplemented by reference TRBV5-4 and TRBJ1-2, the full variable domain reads ETGVTQSPTHLIKTRGQQVTLRCSSQSGHNTVSWYQQALGQGPQFIFQYYREEENGRGNFPPRFSGLQFPNYSSELNVNALELDDSALYLCASSTGAEPLYGYTFGSGTRLTVV.

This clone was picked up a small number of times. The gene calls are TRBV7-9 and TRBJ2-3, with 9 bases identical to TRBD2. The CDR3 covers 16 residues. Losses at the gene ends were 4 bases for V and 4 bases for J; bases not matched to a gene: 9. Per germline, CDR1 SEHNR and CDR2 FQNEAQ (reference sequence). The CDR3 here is CASSSTGTSYADTQYF. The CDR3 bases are TGTGCCAGCAGCTCTACTGGGACTAGCTACGCAGATACGCAGTATTTT. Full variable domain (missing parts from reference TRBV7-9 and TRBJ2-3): DTGVSQNPRHKITKRGQNVTFRCDPISEHNRLYWYRQTLGQGPEFLTYFQNEAQLEKSRLLSDRFSAERPKGSFSTLEIQRTEQGDSAMYLCASSSTGTSYADTQYFGPGTRLTVL.

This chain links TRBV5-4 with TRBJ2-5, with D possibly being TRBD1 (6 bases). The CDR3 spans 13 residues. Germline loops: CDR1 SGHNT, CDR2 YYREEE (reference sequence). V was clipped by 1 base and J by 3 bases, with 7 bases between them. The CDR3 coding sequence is TGTGCCAGCAGCTTGAACAGGGAAGAGACCCAGTACTTC. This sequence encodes CASSLNREETQYF.

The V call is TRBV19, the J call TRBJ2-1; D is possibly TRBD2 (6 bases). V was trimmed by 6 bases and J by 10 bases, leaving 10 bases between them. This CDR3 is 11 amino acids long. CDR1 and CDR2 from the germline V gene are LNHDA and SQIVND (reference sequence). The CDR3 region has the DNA TGTGCCAGTAGGTACGGGGGAGAGCAGTTCTTC. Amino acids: CASRYGGEQFF.

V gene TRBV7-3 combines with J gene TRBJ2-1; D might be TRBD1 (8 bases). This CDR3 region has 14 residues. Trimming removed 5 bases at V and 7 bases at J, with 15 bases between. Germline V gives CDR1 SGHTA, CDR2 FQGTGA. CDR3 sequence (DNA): TGTGCCAGCAGCCTCGGACAGGGAGGGAATGAGCAGTTCTTC. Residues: CASSLGQGGNEQFF.

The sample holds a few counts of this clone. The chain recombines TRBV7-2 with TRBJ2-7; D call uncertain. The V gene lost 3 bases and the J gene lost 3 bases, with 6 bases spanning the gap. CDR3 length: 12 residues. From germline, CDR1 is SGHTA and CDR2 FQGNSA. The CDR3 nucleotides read TGTGCCAGCAGCTTGACCTACTACGAGCAGTACTTC. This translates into CASSLTYYEQYF. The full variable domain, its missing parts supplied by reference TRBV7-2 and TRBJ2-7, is GAGVSQSPSNKVTEKGKDVELRCDPISGHTALYWYRQSLGQGLEFLIYFQGNSAPDKSGLPSDRFSAERTGGSVSTLTIQRTQQEDSAVYLCASSLTYYEQYFGPGTRLTVT.

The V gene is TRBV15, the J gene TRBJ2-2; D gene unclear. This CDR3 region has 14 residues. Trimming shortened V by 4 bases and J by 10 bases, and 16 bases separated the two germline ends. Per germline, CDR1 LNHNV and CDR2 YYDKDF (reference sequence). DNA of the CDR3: TGTGCCACCAGCATAGACTTTGAGATCGAGGAGCTGTTTTTT. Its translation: CATSIDFEIEELFF.

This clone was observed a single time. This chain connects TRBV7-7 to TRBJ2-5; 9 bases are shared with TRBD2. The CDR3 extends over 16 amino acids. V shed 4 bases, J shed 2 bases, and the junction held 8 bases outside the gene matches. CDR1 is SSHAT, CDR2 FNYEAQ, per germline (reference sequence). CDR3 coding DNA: TGTGCCAGCAGCTACCTCGATCTAGCGGGGCAAGAGACCCAGTACTTC. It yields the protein CASSYLDLAGQETQYF.

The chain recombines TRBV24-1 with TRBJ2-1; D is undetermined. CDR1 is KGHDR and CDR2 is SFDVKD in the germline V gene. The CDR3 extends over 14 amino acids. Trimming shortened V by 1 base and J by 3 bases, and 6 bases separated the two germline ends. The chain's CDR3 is CATSDFGIYNEQFF. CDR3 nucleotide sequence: TGTGCCACCAGTGATTTCGGCATCTACAATGAGCAGTTCTTC.

The CDR3 region is CASSQARFSGNTIYF. In DNA, the CDR3 is TGCGCCAGCAGCCAAGCCAGGTTCTCGGGAAACACCATATATTTT. The chain carries TRBV4-3 and TRBJ1-3, with no clear D. Trimming took 1 base from V and 4 from J, leaving 11 bases between them. Germline CDR1 is LGHNA and CDR2 is YSLEER. The CDR3 runs to 15 residues.

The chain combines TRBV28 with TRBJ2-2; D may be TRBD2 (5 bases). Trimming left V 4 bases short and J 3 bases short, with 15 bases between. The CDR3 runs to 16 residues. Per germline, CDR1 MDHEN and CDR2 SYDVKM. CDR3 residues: CASSSEGPVYTGELFF. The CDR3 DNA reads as TGTGCCAGCAGTTCTGAGGGCCCGGTGTACACCGGGGAGCTGTTTTTT.

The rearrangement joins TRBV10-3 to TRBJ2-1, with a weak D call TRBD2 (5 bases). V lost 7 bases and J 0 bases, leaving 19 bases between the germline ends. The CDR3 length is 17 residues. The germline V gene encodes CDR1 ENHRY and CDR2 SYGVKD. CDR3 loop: CAITSGRSGLSYNEQFF. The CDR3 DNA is TGTGCCATCACCAGTGGTCGGAGCGGACTCTCCTACAATGAGCAGTTCTTC.

Written as DNA, the CDR3 is TGTGCCAGCAGTTCCACGACTCCCGCTACCTACGAGCAGTACTTC. Encoded protein: CASSSTTPATYEQYF. The chain carries TRBV6-6 and TRBJ2-7; no clear D. CDR1 MNHNY and CDR2 SVGAGI come from the germline V gene (reference sequence). This CDR3 has 15 residues. Trimming pared 4 bases from V and 2 bases from J, leaving 15 bases between.

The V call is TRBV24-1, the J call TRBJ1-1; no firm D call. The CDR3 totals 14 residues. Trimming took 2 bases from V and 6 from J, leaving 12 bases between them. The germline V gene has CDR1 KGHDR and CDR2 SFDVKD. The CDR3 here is CATSDSRVNAEAFF. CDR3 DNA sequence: TGTGCCACCAGTGATTCGCGGGTAAACGCTGAAGCTTTCTTT.